Shown below are 14 T cell receptor beta chains from a single sample sequenced in a study of T cells in Graves' hyperthyroidism and ophthalmopathy (dated by TCRdb to about 2019). Library construction relied on multiplex PCR. Sequencing relied on an Illumina HiSeq 2000. The TCR beta CDR3 regions were amplified from RNA transcripts. The first round of RT-PCR for the TCR CDR3 was performed with the HTBI primer set and the Qiagen OneStep RT-PCR kit. TCRdb cleaned the public reads at Q25 with fastp, built clones with MiXCR and kept in-frame beta chains. Rows with one shared CDR3 protein collapse into an entry with the most common genes and DNA. This sample is represented by 690,000 or so distinct CDR3 sequences; roughly 20% of them were singletons. The ten largest clones capture approximately 16% of the sample. The sample taken for sequencing was blood. The source of these receptors is a woman aged 45-65 years with Graves' hyperthyroidism that later progressed to Graves' ophthalmopathy.

This clonotype was recorded at least ten times. This sequence joins TRBV2 and TRBJ2-3; 12 nucleotides align to TRBD2. The V and J ends lost 6 bases and 0 bases, in that order; junction bases with no gene match: 4. Germline V gene data show CDR1 as SNHLY and CDR2 as FYNNEI. The CDR3 length is 16 residues. The CDR3 protein is CASRLAGGRSTDTQYF. In DNA, the CDR3 is TGTGCCAGCAGACTAGCGGGGGGTAGGAGCACAGATACGCAGTATTTT. The full variable domain, with the rest looked up from reference TRBV2 and TRBJ2-3, is EPEVTQTPSHQVTQMGQEVILRCVPISNHLYFYWYRQILGQKVEFLVSFYNNEISEKSEIFDDQFSVERPDGSNFTLKIRSTKLEDSAMYFCASRLAGGRSTDTQYFGPGTRLTVL.

This clonotype was counted many times. The chain couples TRBV5-1 to TRBJ1-1; TRBD1 agrees at 9 bases. V gave up 0 bases and J gave up 6 bases; unmatched junction bases: 12. CDR1 is SGHRS and CDR2 is YFSETQ in the germline V gene. The CDR3 runs to 17 residues. The CDR3 region has the DNA TGCGCCAGCAGCTTGGCTCTATTGGACAGGGGTCGCGCTGAAGCTTTCTTT. Its protein product is CASSLALLDRGRAEAFF.

Details on this clonotype: Germline is not matched at one junction end, which may reflect a read error. This chain connects TRBV11-2 to TRBJ1-1; TRBD1 might be the D (6 bases). The CDR3 has 16 residues. Germline V CDR1 and CDR2: SGHAT, FQNNGV. CDR3: CVSSNRDTDVNTEAFF. The CDR3 DNA reads as TGTGTCAGCAGCAACCGGGACACGGACGTGAACACTGAAGCTTTCTTT.

The table lists this clonotype with a count of one. The DNA for the CDR3 is TGTGCCAGCAGTCCTTTTGGGTCGGGCTATGGCTACACCTTC. This gives the protein CASSPFGSGYGYTF. The chain links TRBV27 to TRBJ1-2, with D hard to call. The CDR3 length is 14 residues. Germline V lookup: CDR1 MNHEY, CDR2 SMNVEV (reference sequence). Trimming removed 5 bases from V and 4 bases from J, with 14 bases in between.

This clonotype was counted at least ten times. V gene TRBV6-1 combines with J gene TRBJ2-5; 7 positions match TRBD1. The CDR3 contains 14 residues. Germline CDR1 MNHNS, CDR2 SASEGT. V lost 4 bases, J lost 5 bases, and 7 bases stayed unmatched. For the CDR3, the DNA is TGTGCCAGCAGTGGATACAGGGGATTGGAGACCCAGTACTTC. Its translation: CASSGYRGLETQYF.

The rearrangement links TRBV7-2 to TRBJ2-2; 9 bases agree with TRBD2. Looked up from germline, CDR1 is SGHTA and CDR2 is FQGNSA. The V and J ends lost 8 bases and 8 bases, in that order; junction bases with no gene match: 12. CDR3 length equals 15 residues. CDR3 nucleotide sequence: TGTGCCAGCGCACTAGCGGGCCCACTCGGGGGGGAGCTGTTTTTT. Translating it yields CASALAGPLGGELFF. Filled out from reference TRBV7-2 and TRBJ2-2, the complete variable domain reads GAGVSQSPSNKVTEKGKDVELRCDPISGHTALYWYRQSLGQGLEFLIYFQGNSAPDKSGLPSDRFSAERTGGSVSTLTIQRTQQEDSAVYLCASALAGPLGGELFFGEGSRLTVL.

The V call is TRBV5-1, the J call TRBJ2-1; D possibly matches TRBD1 or TRBD2 (5 bases each). CDR3 length equals 15 residues. The germline V gene has CDR1 SGHRS and CDR2 YFSETQ. V lost 5 bases and J lost 0, with 12 bases in between. This CDR3 reads CASRGTASSYNEQFF. In nucleotides, the CDR3 is TGCGCCAGCAGGGGGACGGCTAGCTCCTACAATGAGCAGTTCTTC.

This clonotype has at least ten counts. The rearrangement links TRBV3-1 to TRBJ2-5; TRBD2 matches at 8 bases. CDR1 is LGHDT and CDR2 is YNNKEL in the germline V gene (reference sequence). V lost 1 base, J lost 5 bases, and 3 bases stayed unmatched. The CDR3 covers 14 residues. The CDR3 bases are TGTGCCAGCAGCCAAGGAGGACTAGCCGAGACCCAGTACTTC. Encoded protein: CASSQGGLAETQYF.

The chain is built from TRBV9 and TRBJ1-1; perhaps TRBD1 as D (6 bases). Trimming shortened V by 1 base and J by 1 base, and 8 bases separated the two germline ends. The CDR3 totals 14 residues. Per the germline V gene, CDR1 is SGDLS and CDR2 is YYNGEE. CDR3 in amino acids: CASSVTGQNTEAFF. Written as DNA, the CDR3 is TGTGCCAGCAGCGTAACAGGGCAGAACACTGAAGCTTTCTTT.

This clonotype occurred a few times. The chain links TRBV10-2 to TRBJ2-7; no definite D call. V was trimmed by 5 bases and J by 4 bases, leaving 12 bases between them. The CDR3 contains 13 residues. Germline CDR1 and CDR2: WSHSY and SAAADI. CDR3 DNA: TGCGCCAGCAGTATTGGAACGGGTTACGAGCAGTACTTC. Amino acid sequence: CASSIGTGYEQYF.

The V call is TRBV7-2, the J call TRBJ1-5; TRBD1 might be the D (6 bases). The germline V and J ends were trimmed by 2 bases and 4 bases, with 9 bases remaining between them. CDR3 length equals 14 residues. Germline V gives CDR1 SGHTA, CDR2 FQGNSA. The CDR3 region has the DNA TGTGCCAGCAGCTTAAAGGGGGGAAATCAGCCCCAGCATTTT. Its protein is CASSLKGGNQPQHF.

Only a few counts were recorded for this clonotype. A read error may explain this, as a much larger clone is one base away. The chain employs TRBV5-1 and TRBJ2-7; 10 bases map to TRBD1. Germline-derived CDR1 and CDR2 are SGHRS and YFSETQ. V was pared by 6 bases and J by 2 bases, with 2 bases of the junction left unmatched. The CDR3 length is 13 residues. The chain's CDR3 is CASMDRGAYEQYF. As DNA, the CDR3 is TGCGCCAGCATGGACAGGGGGGCCTACGAGCAGTACTTC.

The rearrangement uses TRBV19 and TRBJ2-3; D is undetermined. The germline V gene encodes CDR1 LNHDA and CDR2 SQIVND (reference sequence). The CDR3 sequence is 15 residues long. The V end was cut by 5 bases, the J end by 2 bases, with 14 bases between. CDR3 coding DNA: TGTGCCAGTAGTGCCTCCCGGAGTTACACAGATACGCAGTATTTT. This sequence encodes CASSASRSYTDTQYF. Full variable domain (missing parts from reference TRBV19 and TRBJ2-3): DGGITQSPKYLFRKEGQNVTLSCEQNLNHDAMYWYRQDPGQGLRLIYYSQIVNDFQKGDIAEGYSVSREKKESFPLTVTSAQKNPTAFYLCASSASRSYTDTQYFGPGTRLTVL.

The rearrangement joins TRBV4-1 to TRBJ2-2; the D is unclear. Trimming shortened V by 3 bases and J by 6 bases, and 8 bases separated the two germline ends. Per germline, CDR1 MGHRA and CDR2 YSYEKL. The CDR3 is 13 amino acids. The CDR3 reads CASSHPYAGELFF. The CDR3 coding sequence is TGCGCCAGCAGCCACCCCTACGCCGGGGAGCTGTTTTTT.